These 18 T cell receptor beta chains were all obtained from the same sample, sequenced in a study of post-analysis software for immune sequencing data. TCR beta cDNA libraries included unique molecular identifiers. TCRdb passed the PCR reads through MiXCR, listing each CDR3 protein once. This sample has 750,000 to 950,000 distinct CDR3 sequences; approximately 53% occur once, and the top ten carry 4.6%. Points from the study as a whole: Relative to controls, patients had a few TRBV segments at higher frequency, with TRBV5-6, TRBV5-1 and TRBV20-1 among these.

Their recognized antigens are unknown. The sample was blood. The receptors were sampled from a girl aged 10-17 years with multiple sclerosis.

The V and J genes are TRBV5-1 and TRBJ1-5, with unresolved D. Germline CDR1 and CDR2: SGHRS and YFSETQ. Trimming removed 0 bases from V and 0 bases from J, with 10 bases in between. The CDR3 is 16 residues long. The DNA for the CDR3 is TGCGCCAGCAGCTTGGATGGCAGATCTAGCAATCAGCCCCAGCATTTT. Protein product: CASSLDGRSSNQPQHF.

The chain has TRBV10-3 and TRBJ1-1, with 7 bases fitting TRBD1. The germline CDR1 and CDR2 sequences are ENHRY and SYGVKD. Unmatched junction bases numbered 12, after V lost 0 bases and J lost 11 bases. This CDR3 spans 15 amino acids. The CDR3 DNA follows: TGTGCCATCAGTGAGTCAGGGACAGCAAAGATTGAGGCTTTCTTT. This encodes CAISESGTAKIEAFF.

About this clonotype: This may stem from a read error, because a much larger clone lies one nucleotide away. The rearrangement links TRBV7-2 to TRBJ2-3; 8 bases align to TRBD2. V shed 2 bases, J shed 1 base, and the junction held 2 bases outside the gene matches. Germline values: CDR1 SGHTA, CDR2 FQGNSA. This CDR3 contains 15 residues. The CDR3 DNA sequence: TGTGCCAGCAGCTTACAAGCGGGGGGCACAGATACGCAGTATTTT. It yields the protein CASSLQAGGTDTQYF.

The V gene is TRBV11-2, the J gene TRBJ2-5; weak D call: TRBD1 (7 bases). The CDR3 extends over 14 amino acids. Germline V lookup: CDR1 SGHAT, CDR2 FQNNGV. V lost 6 bases to trimming and J lost 5 bases, with 16 bases between them. CDR3 nucleotides: TGTGCCAGCAGTCCCGGACAGGCGGGGGAGACCCAGTACTTC. Encoded protein: CASSPGQAGETQYF.

The chain carries TRBV7-6 and TRBJ1-5; no clear D gene. The ends were cut back, 3 bases at V and 2 bases at J, with 8 bases in the middle. The CDR3 is made up of 14 amino acids. Per germline, CDR1 SGHVS and CDR2 FNYEAQ. CDR3 amino acids: CASSLSWGNQPQHF. The CDR3 region has the DNA TGTGCCAGCAGCTTGAGTTGGGGCAATCAGCCCCAGCATTTT.

This clonotype was recorded once. The rearrangement uses TRBV6-1 and TRBJ1-2, with TRBD1 identical over 8 bases. From germline, CDR1 is MNHNS and CDR2 SASEGT. Losses at the gene ends were 2 bases for V and 6 bases for J; bases not matched to a gene: 8. The length of the CDR3 is 15 residues. CDR3 region: CASSELGQASDGYTF. As DNA, the CDR3 is TGTGCCAGCAGTGAACTGGGACAGGCCTCCGATGGCTACACCTTC.

The rearrangement links TRBV24-1 to TRBJ2-1; 9 bases agree with TRBD2. V trimming: 9 bases; J trimming: 6 bases; junction bases outside the gene matches: 8. The CDR3 runs to 14 residues. CDR1 and CDR2 (germline): KGHDR, SFDVKD. The CDR3 is CATAAAGGLNEQFF. The CDR3 nucleotides are TGTGCCACCGCCGCAGCGGGGGGCCTCAATGAGCAGTTCTTC.

This clonotype was observed a handful of times. The chain's CDR3 is CASGTRLSQETQYF. CDR3 bases: TGTGCTAGCGGGACCCGGCTCTCCCAAGAGACCCAGTACTTC. The chain joins TRBV12-5 to TRBJ2-5, with D perhaps matching TRBD1 or TRBD2 (5 bases each). The CDR3 runs to 14 residues. Trimming removed 9 bases at V and 1 base at J, with 15 bases between. Per germline, CDR1 LGHNT and CDR2 FRNRAP.

V is TRBV29-1 and J is TRBJ2-1; possible D gene TRBD1, 6 bases. Trimming removed 4 bases at V and 1 base at J, with 14 bases between. The length of the CDR3 is 15 residues. Germline CDR1 reads SQVTM; CDR2 reads ANQGSEA. CDR3 protein: CSVASAGDSYNEQFF. The CDR3, as DNA: TGCAGCGTTGCTAGTGCAGGGGATTCCTACAATGAGCAGTTCTTC.

V gene TRBV6-6 combines with J gene TRBJ1-4; TRBD1 might be the D (5 bases). V was clipped by 5 bases and J by 10 bases, with 17 bases between them. The germline V gene encodes CDR1 MNHNY and CDR2 SVGAGI (reference sequence). The CDR3 consists of 14 residues. The CDR3 DNA follows: TGTGCCAGCAGTCCGGATGGGGGGGGGGGAAAACTGTTTTTT. Protein sequence: CASSPDGGGGKLFF.

This chain connects TRBV15 to TRBJ2-1; no firm D call. The CDR3 loop spans 14 amino acids. In germline, CDR1 is LNHNV, CDR2 YYDKDF (reference sequence). Trimming took off 5 bases at V and 8 bases at J, with 16 bases between the two ends. CDR3 coding DNA: TGTGCCACCAGCCCGAGAGAGGAGCAGGATGAGCAGTTCTTC. Protein sequence: CATSPREEQDEQFF.

V and J are TRBV20-1 and TRBJ2-5; D is undetermined. Germline CDR1 is DFQATT and CDR2 is SNEGSKA (reference sequence). This CDR3 has 11 residues. Trimming pared 3 bases from V and 11 bases from J, leaving 13 bases between. For the CDR3, the DNA is TGCAGTGCTAGTCATCTGAATGAGCAGTACTTC. As protein: CSASHLNEQYF.

V is TRBV9 and J is TRBJ1-2; 7 nucleotides agree with TRBD1. Losses at the gene ends were 0 bases for V and 3 bases for J; bases not matched to a gene: 8. This CDR3 has 16 amino acids. The germline V gene encodes CDR1 SGDLS and CDR2 YYNGEE. CDR3 sequence (DNA): TGTGCCAGCAGCGTAGATCAACAGGGGCTTGACTATGGCTACACCTTC. It codes for CASSVDQQGLDYGYTF.

This clonotype was recorded a few times. The V gene is TRBV7-2, the J gene TRBJ2-4, with D tentatively TRBD2 (6 bases). TRBJ2-5 explains the end of the DNA better; the J call may be wrong. From germline, CDR1 is SGHTA and CDR2 FQGNSA. The length of the CDR3 is 15 residues. The CDR3 reads CASSLQTSSMKTQYF. The CDR3 DNA sequence: TGTGCCAGCAGCTTACAGACTAGTTCTATGAAGACCCAGTACTTC.

The V call is TRBV20-1, the J call TRBJ2-4; a possible D gene is TRBD2 (5 bases). Germline V gene data show CDR1 as DFQATT and CDR2 as SNEGSKA (reference sequence). The CDR3 is 13 residues long. The ends were cut back, 1 base at V and 13 bases at J, with 17 bases in the middle. CDR3 amino acids: CSARALSGWEQYF. The CDR3 nucleotides are TGCAGTGCTAGAGCATTAAGTGGATGGGAGCAGTACTTC.

This clonotype was seen a handful of times. V is TRBV15 and J is TRBJ1-5; D is uncertain. Trimming cost V 6 bases and J 7 bases, with 10 bases left between them. This CDR3 has 12 residues. Germline V gene data show CDR1 as LNHNV and CDR2 as YYDKDF (reference sequence). The CDR3 is CATSEALQPQHF. In nucleotides, the CDR3 is TGTGCCACCAGTGAGGCTCTACAGCCCCAGCATTTT. Complete variable domain (other parts from reference TRBV15 and TRBJ1-5): DAMVIQNPRYQVTQFGKPVTLSCSQTLNHNVMYWYQQKSSQAPKLLFHYYDKDFNNEADTPDNFQSRRPNTSFCFLDIRSPGLGDTAMYLCATSEALQPQHFGDGTRLSIL.

This clonotype showed up just a few times. The chain joins TRBV12-3 or TRBV12-4 to TRBJ2-3, with D possibly matching TRBD2 (6 bases). The V end lost 6 bases, the J end lost 0 bases, and 19 bases lay between the germline ends. The CDR3 is 17 amino acids. The CDR3 protein is CASSPGKRAGSTDTQYF. In nucleotides, the CDR3 is TGTGCCAGCAGCCCCGGGAAGAGAGCGGGTAGCACAGATACGCAGTATTTT.

The gene calls are TRBV20-1 and TRBJ2-3; no definite D call. Trimming cost V 0 bases and J 0 bases, with 10 bases left between them. Per the germline V gene, CDR1 is DFQATT and CDR2 is SNEGSKA (reference sequence). This CDR3 has 15 residues. The CDR3 DNA sequence: TGCAGTGCTAGAGACCCCCAGACTAGCACAGATACGCAGTATTTT. It is translated as CSARDPQTSTDTQYF.